The next 25 T cell receptor beta chains were all read from a single sample in a study of T cell repertoires in cytomegalovirus infection. Their target antigens are unknown. A single record per CDR3 protein comes from TCRdb applying MiXCR to the reads. The sample lists more than 55,000 distinct CDR3 sequences, approximately 22% occurring once. Material: CD8+ T cells from cultured PBMCs, obtained from culture after CMV antigen stimulation. All receptors come from a human donor in good health (CMV status not recorded). Some clones in this sample may be carry-over from other donors' samples.

J is TRBJ2-7 and V is TRBV6-5; possibly TRBD1 or TRBD2 for D (5 bases each). With 2 bases removed from V and 7 bases from J, the gap between germline ends came to 12 bases. The CDR3 sequence is 13 residues long. CDR1 is MNHEY and CDR2 is SVGAGI in the germline V gene. The CDR3 nucleotides read TGTGCCAGCAGTTACCAGAGGGGATATGAGCAGTACTTC. This sequence encodes CASSYQRGYEQYF.

This clonotype was seen only a few times. The chain joins TRBV28 to TRBJ2-5; 9 positions match TRBD1. The CDR3 covers 17 residues. V lost 2 bases, J lost 4 bases, and 11 bases stayed unmatched. The germline gives CDR1 MDHEN, CDR2 SYDVKM. This CDR3 reads CASSLNPRDRVSETQYF. DNA for the CDR3: TGTGCCAGCAGTTTAAACCCGCGGGACAGGGTGTCAGAGACCCAGTACTTC.

The chain's CDR3 is CASSYIGDSETQYF. The CDR3 nucleotides read TGTGCCAGCAGTTACATTGGGGACAGCGAGACCCAGTACTTC. The J gene is TRBJ2-5, the V gene TRBV6-8, with 7 bases that match TRBD1. The germline V gene has CDR1 MNHGY and CDR2 SAAAGT. The V segment lost 2 bases and the J segment 5 bases; nucleotides outside the gene matches: 5. This CDR3 is 14 amino acids long.

This chain uses TRBV7-2 with TRBJ2-6; D might be TRBD2 (6 bases). The CDR3 consists of 18 residues. Trimming removed 1 base from V and 4 bases from J, with 17 bases in between. Germline CDR1 reads SGHTA; CDR2 reads FQGNSA. For the CDR3, the DNA is TGTGCCAGCAGCTTAGAAGTTCTGGGGGGACCAGGGGCCAACGTCCTGACTTTC. This translates into CASSLEVLGGPGANVLTF.

This clonotype was seen a handful of times. V and J are TRBV12-3 or TRBV12-4 and TRBJ2-5; D tentatively reads TRBD1 or TRBD2 (6 bases each). Trimming cost V 4 bases and J 4 bases, with 13 bases left between them. There are 14 residues in the CDR3. CDR3 in DNA: TGTGCCAGCAGTTCCACAGGGACTCGAGAGACCCAGTACTTC. Translation gives CASSSTGTRETQYF.

The chain recombines TRBV20-1 with TRBJ2-1, with a weak D call TRBD1 (7 bases). This CDR3 is built from 13 residues. Trimming removed 3 bases at V and 10 bases at J, with 16 bases between. Germline CDR1 is DFQATT and CDR2 is SNEGSKA (reference sequence). CDR3 amino acids: CSASIGGTAEQFF. The CDR3 DNA follows: TGCAGTGCTAGCATAGGGGGGACAGCCGAGCAGTTCTTC.

Concerning this clonotype itself: In this CDR3 the conserved last residue, phenylalanine or tryptophan, is missing, so a read error is likely. V gene TRBV6-2 or TRBV6-3 combines with J gene TRBJ1-1; possibly TRBD1 for D (6 bases). Per germline, CDR1 MNHEY and CDR2 SVGEGT. The CDR3 loop spans 14 amino acids. CDR3 bases: TGTGACAGCAGGACAGATCCCTACAGGTCTGAAGCTTTCTTA. Translated: CDSRTDPYRSEAFL.

This clonotype has just a few counts. The rearrangement joins TRBV6-2 or TRBV6-3 to TRBJ2-1; D not resolved. The CDR3 is 12 residues long. The V end lost 5 bases, the J end lost 9 bases, and 11 bases lay between the germline ends. Germline CDR1 and CDR2: MNHEY and SVGEGT. CDR3 sequence: CASSGKRGEQFF. CDR3 DNA sequence: TGTGCCAGCAGTGGCAAGCGTGGTGAGCAGTTCTTC.

This clonotype has a handful of counts. The chain combines TRBV11-2 with TRBJ1-2; D is uncertain. The CDR3 contains 15 residues. Trimming removed 5 bases at V and 4 bases at J, with 17 bases between. The germline V gene has CDR1 SGHAT and CDR2 FQNNGV. CDR3 DNA sequence: TGTGCCAGCAGCCCCTCGGGAATGGCTAGCTATGGCTACACCTTC. As protein: CASSPSGMASYGYTF. The variable domain in full, with the rest retrieved from reference TRBV11-2 and TRBJ1-2, is EAGVAQSPRYKIIEKRQSVAFWCNPISGHATLYWYQQILGQGPKLLIQFQNNGVVDDSQLPKDRFSAERLKGVDSTLKIQPAKLEDSAVYLCASSPSGMASYGYTFGSGTRLTVV.

This clonotype was counted only a few times. The chain uses TRBV7-2 and TRBJ2-7; D is unresolved. The CDR3 is made up of 13 amino acids. Germline CDR1 SGHTA, CDR2 FQGNSA. The V end lost 5 bases, the J end lost 1 base, and 9 bases lay between the germline ends. This CDR3 is CASSKEPSYEQYF. In DNA, the CDR3 is TGTGCCAGCAGCAAGGAGCCTTCCTACGAGCAGTACTTC.

The chain combines TRBV10-3 with TRBJ1-1, with a weak D call TRBD1 (5 bases). The CDR3 loop spans 14 amino acids. Trimming left V 6 bases short and J 4 bases short, with 15 bases between. CDR1 ENHRY and CDR2 SYGVKD come from the germline V gene. In DNA form, the CDR3 reads TGTGCCATCAGAGCGGGGGGGGTGAGCACTGAAGCTTTCTTT. Translated: CAIRAGGVSTEAFF.

Only a few counts were recorded for this clonotype. The V and J genes are TRBV12-3 or TRBV12-4 and TRBJ1-5, with D perhaps TRBD1 (5 bases). Between the trimmed V and J ends, which lost 6 bases and 10 bases, there was a span of 16 bases. The CDR3 contains 13 residues. CDR3 sequence: CASSQGAPPPQHF. In DNA form, the CDR3 reads TGTGCCAGCAGCCAAGGGGCACCCCCTCCCCAGCATTTT.

The chain carries TRBV29-1 and TRBJ1-1; D remains unclear. V was pared by 4 bases and J by 0 bases, with 12 bases between. The CDR3 length is 14 residues. The V gene's germline CDR1 is SQVTM and CDR2 ANQGSEA. The CDR3 nucleotides read TGCAGCGTTGCAGGTAGCCCCATGAACACTGAAGCTTTCTTT. Translated, it gives CSVAGSPMNTEAFF.

The chain carries TRBV7-9 and TRBJ2-2, with no clear D. Germline V gives CDR1 SEHNR, CDR2 FQNEAQ (reference sequence). CDR3 length equals 16 residues. V was trimmed by 1 base and J by 4 bases, leaving 13 bases between them. The DNA of the CDR3 is TGTGCCAGCAGCTTAGATGCGATAAGATCCACCGGGGAGCTGTTTTTT. This codes for CASSLDAIRSTGELFF.

The rearrangement links TRBV7-9 to TRBJ2-5; 8 nucleotides agree with TRBD1. Trimming cost V 3 bases and J 3 bases; bases outside gene matches: 6. The germline gives CDR1 SEHNR, CDR2 FQNEAQ (reference sequence). The CDR3 spans 15 residues. The CDR3 region has the DNA TGTGCCAGCAGCTTTCGAAGACAGGGGAAAGAGACCCAGTACTTC. As protein: CASSFRRQGKETQYF.

In this sample, this clonotype turned up a few times. The J gene is TRBJ2-1, the V gene TRBV12-3 or TRBV12-4; D unclear. CDR3 length: 11 residues. V was shortened by 1 base and J by 6 bases, with 1 base between the two germline ends. The CDR3 DNA is TGTGCCAGCAGTTTAGTCAATGAGCAGTTCTTC. Its translation: CASSLVNEQFF.

The chain has TRBV7-9 and TRBJ1-1, with unresolved D. With 5 bases removed from V and 3 bases from J, the gap between germline ends came to 7 bases. The length of the CDR3 is 12 residues. The germline V gene has CDR1 SEHNR and CDR2 FQNEAQ (reference sequence). The CDR3 sequence: CASSLRDTEAFF. Here the CDR3 DNA reads TGTGCCAGCAGCCTTAGGGACACTGAAGCTTTCTTT. Full variable domain (outside the CDR3, taken from reference TRBV7-9 and TRBJ1-1): DTGVSQNPRHKITKRGQNVTFRCDPISEHNRLYWYRQTLGQGPEFLTYFQNEAQLEKSRLLSDRFSAERPKGSFSTLEIQRTEQGDSAMYLCASSLRDTEAFFGQGTRLTVV.

The chain couples TRBV7-9 to TRBJ1-2, with no clear D. This CDR3 has 14 amino acids. Germline CDR1 is SEHNR and CDR2 is FQNEAQ (reference sequence). V was clipped by 1 base and J by 6 bases, with 12 bases between them. Here the CDR3 reads CASSLGSGINGYTF. Here the CDR3 DNA reads TGTGCCAGCAGCTTAGGCTCAGGAATCAATGGCTACACCTTC.

Notes on this clonotype: At one end, the junction sequence differs from germline, possibly due to a read error. This chain joins TRBV12-3 or TRBV12-4 and TRBJ2-7, with unresolved D. The CDR3 sequence is 13 residues long. CDR3 bases: TGTGCCAGCAATTTACACATGCGCTACGAGCAGTACTTC. This translates into CASNLHMRYEQYF.

The chain's CDR3 is CSVGGTSGFSTDTQYF. The CDR3 DNA is TGCAGCGTTGGAGGGACTAGCGGGTTTAGCACAGATACGCAGTATTTT. V gene TRBV29-1 combines with J gene TRBJ2-3; 12 bases align to TRBD2. This CDR3 is built from 16 residues. Germline V gives CDR1 SQVTM, CDR2 ANQGSEA. V shed 4 bases, J shed 0 bases, and the junction held 5 bases outside the gene matches.

The chain's CDR3 is CASSYSDRVDEQYF. CDR3 bases: TGTGCCAGCAGTTACTCGGACAGGGTCGACGAGCAGTACTTC. The chain has TRBV6-5 and TRBJ2-7; TRBD1 matches at 8 bases. This CDR3 region has 14 residues. The V and J ends lost 0 bases and 5 bases, in that order; junction bases with no gene match: 3. Germline V gene sequence: CDR1 MNHEY, CDR2 SVGAGI.

This clonotype turned up a few times. This chain uses TRBV29-1 with TRBJ1-1, with D possibly being TRBD1 (6 bases). This CDR3 is 14 amino acids long. Trimming removed 6 bases from V and 2 bases from J, with 16 bases in between. Looked up from germline, CDR1 is SQVTM and CDR2 is ANQGSEA. CDR3 sequence: CSVGRQGINTEAFF. DNA for the CDR3: TGCAGCGTCGGTAGGCAGGGGATAAACACTGAAGCTTTCTTT.

This clonotype was observed many times. The chain employs TRBV27 and TRBJ1-6, with D hard to call. Germline V CDR1 and CDR2: MNHEY, SMNVEV (reference sequence). Trimming took 3 bases from V and 0 from J, leaving 3 bases between them. This CDR3 contains 14 residues. CDR3 loop: CASSFSSYNSPLHF. In DNA form, the CDR3 reads TGTGCCAGCAGTTTCAGCTCCTATAATTCACCCCTCCACTTT.

The sample holds many counts of this clonotype. The CDR3 coding sequence is TGTGCCAGCAGCTCGAACGGGGGAACCAAAAACATTCAGTACTTC. Its protein product is CASSSNGGTKNIQYF. The rearrangement joins TRBV7-2 to TRBJ2-4, with TRBD2 as a possible D gene (6 bases). CDR3 size: 15 residues. V gave up 4 bases and J gave up 2 bases, with 12 bases separating them. Per the germline V gene, CDR1 is SGHTA and CDR2 is FQGNSA.

The CDR3 sequence is CASIGRGLSDEQFF. CDR3 nucleotide sequence: TGCGCCAGCATAGGGCGGGGGCTGAGCGATGAGCAGTTCTTC. The chain recombines TRBV10-2 with TRBJ2-1; maybe TRBD2 (7 bases). This CDR3 has 14 amino acids. From germline, CDR1 is WSHSY and CDR2 SAAADI. The V end lost 7 bases, the J end lost 8 bases, and 18 bases lay between the germline ends.